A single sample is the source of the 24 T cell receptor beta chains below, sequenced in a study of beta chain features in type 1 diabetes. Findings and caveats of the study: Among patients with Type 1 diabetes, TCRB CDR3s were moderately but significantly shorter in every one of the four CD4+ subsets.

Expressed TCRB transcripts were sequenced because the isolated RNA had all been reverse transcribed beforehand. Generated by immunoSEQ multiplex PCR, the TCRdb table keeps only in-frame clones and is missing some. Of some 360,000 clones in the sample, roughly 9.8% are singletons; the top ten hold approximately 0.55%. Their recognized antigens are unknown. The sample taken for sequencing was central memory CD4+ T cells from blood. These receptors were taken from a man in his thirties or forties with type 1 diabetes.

CDR3 bases: TGTGCCAGCAGCCCTCAGGGGGGAGATCAGCCCCAGCATTTT. Translating gives CASSPQGGDQPQHF. The chain employs TRBV2 and TRBJ1-5; 7 bases are a match to TRBD1. The CDR3 extends over 14 amino acids. Trimming removed 6 bases from V and 5 bases from J; junction bases left unmatched: 7. Germline V gene data show CDR1 as SNHLY and CDR2 as FYNNEI.

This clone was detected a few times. The DNA for the CDR3 is TGCGCCAGCAGCCAGGTTGGGACAGGAGGGCAGCCCCAGCATTTT. Translating gives CASSQVGTGGQPQHF. The J gene is TRBJ1-5, the V gene TRBV4-3; 8 bases agree with TRBD1. CDR1 and CDR2 (germline): LGHNA, YSLEER. V shed 3 bases and J 7 bases; nucleotides not matched to a gene: 8. The CDR3 contains 15 residues.

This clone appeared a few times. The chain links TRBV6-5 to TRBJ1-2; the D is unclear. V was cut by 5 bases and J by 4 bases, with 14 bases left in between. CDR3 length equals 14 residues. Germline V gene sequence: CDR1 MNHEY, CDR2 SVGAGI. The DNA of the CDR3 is TGTGCCAGCAGTGAATGGAACAGATCCTATGGCTACACCTTC. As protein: CASSEWNRSYGYTF.

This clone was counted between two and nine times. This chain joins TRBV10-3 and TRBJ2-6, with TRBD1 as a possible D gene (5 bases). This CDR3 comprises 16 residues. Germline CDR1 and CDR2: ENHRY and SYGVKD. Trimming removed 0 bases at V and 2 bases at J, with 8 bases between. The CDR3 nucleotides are TGTGCCATCAGTGAGTCAGGGGCCGCTGGGGCCAACGTCCTGACTTTC. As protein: CAISESGAAGANVLTF.

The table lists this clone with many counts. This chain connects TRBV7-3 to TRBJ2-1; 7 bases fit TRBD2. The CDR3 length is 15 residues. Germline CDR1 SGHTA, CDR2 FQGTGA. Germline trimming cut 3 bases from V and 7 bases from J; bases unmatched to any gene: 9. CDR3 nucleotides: TGTGCCAGCAGCTTGGGCGGGAGCCGGTGGAATGAGCAGTTCTTC. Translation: CASSLGGSRWNEQFF. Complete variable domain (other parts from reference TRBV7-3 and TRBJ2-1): GAGVSQTPSNKVTEKGKYVELRCDPISGHTALYWYRQSLGQGPEFLIYFQGTGAADDSGLPNDRFFAVRPEGSVSTLKIQRTERGDSAVYLCASSLGGSRWNEQFFGPGTRLTVL.

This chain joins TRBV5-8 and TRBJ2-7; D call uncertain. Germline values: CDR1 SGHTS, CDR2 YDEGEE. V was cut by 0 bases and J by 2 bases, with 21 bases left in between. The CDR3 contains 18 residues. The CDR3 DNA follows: TGTGCCAGCAGCTTGGGGATAACAGTCGCGAGGATGACCTACGAGCAGTACTTC. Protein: CASSLGITVARMTYEQYF. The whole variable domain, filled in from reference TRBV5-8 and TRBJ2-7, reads EAGVTQSPTHLIKTRGQQATLRCSPISGHTSVYWYQQALGLGLQFLLWYDEGEERNRGNFPPRFSGRQFPNYSSELNVNALELEDSALYLCASSLGITVARMTYEQYFGPGTRLTVT.

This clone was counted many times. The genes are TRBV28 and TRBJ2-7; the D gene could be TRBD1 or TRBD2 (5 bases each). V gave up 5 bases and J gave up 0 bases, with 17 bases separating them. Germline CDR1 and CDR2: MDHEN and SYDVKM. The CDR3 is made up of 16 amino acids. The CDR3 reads CASSAPGTLSSYEQYF. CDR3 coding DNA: TGTGCCAGCAGTGCACCCGGGACCTTAAGCTCCTACGAGCAGTACTTC.

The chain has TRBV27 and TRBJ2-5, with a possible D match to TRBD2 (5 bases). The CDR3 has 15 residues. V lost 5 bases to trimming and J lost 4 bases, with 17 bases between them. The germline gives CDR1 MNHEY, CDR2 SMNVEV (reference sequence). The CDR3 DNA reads TGTGCCAGCAGTCCGACGCGCGGGTGGGGAGAGACCCAGTACTTC. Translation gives CASSPTRGWGETQYF.

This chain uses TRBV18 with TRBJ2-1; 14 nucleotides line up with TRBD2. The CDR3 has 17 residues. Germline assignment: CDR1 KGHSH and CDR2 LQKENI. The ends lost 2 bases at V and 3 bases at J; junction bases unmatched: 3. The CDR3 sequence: CASSPGGTSGSYNEQFF. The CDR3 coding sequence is TGTGCCAGCTCACCAGGAGGGACTAGCGGGAGCTACAATGAGCAGTTCTTC.

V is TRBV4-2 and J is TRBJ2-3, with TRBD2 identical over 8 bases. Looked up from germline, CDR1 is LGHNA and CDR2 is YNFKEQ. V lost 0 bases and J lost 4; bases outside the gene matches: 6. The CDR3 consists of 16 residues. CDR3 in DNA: TGTGCCAGCAGCCAAGATACGGGAGGGCCCCCAGATACGCAGTATTTT. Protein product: CASSQDTGGPPDTQYF.

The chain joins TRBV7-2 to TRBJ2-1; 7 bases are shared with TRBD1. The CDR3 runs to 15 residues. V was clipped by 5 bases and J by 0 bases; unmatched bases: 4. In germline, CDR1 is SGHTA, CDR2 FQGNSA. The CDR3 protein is CASSTGQSSYNEQFF. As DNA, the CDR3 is TGTGCCAGCAGCACGGGACAGAGCTCCTACAATGAGCAGTTCTTC.

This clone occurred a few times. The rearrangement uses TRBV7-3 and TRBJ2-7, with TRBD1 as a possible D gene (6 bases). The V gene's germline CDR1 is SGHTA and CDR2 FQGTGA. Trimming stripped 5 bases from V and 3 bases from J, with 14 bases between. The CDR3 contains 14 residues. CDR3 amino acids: CASSLKQGSYEQYF. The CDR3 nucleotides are TGTGCCAGCAGCCTTAAACAGGGTAGCTACGAGCAGTACTTC.

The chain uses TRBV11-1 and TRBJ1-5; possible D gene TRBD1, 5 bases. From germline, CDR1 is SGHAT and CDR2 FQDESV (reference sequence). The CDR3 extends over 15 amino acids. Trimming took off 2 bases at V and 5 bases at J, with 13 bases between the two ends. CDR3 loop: CASSLSGGGDQPQHF. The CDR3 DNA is TGTGCCAGCAGCTTATCCGGGGGAGGCGATCAGCCCCAGCATTTT.

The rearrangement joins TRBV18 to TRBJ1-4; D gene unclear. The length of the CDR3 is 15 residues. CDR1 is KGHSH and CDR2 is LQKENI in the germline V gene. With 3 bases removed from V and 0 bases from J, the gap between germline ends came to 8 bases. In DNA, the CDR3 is TGTGCCAGCTCACCTAATACTGCAACTAATGAAAAACTGTTTTTT. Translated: CASSPNTATNEKLFF.

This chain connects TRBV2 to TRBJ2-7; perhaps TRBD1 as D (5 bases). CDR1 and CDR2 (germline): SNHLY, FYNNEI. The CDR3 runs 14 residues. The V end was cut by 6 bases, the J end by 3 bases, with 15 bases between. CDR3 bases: TGTGCCAGCAGCTACACCCGAACAGGCTACGAGCAGTACTTC. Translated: CASSYTRTGYEQYF. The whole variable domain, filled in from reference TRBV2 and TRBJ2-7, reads EPEVTQTPSHQVTQMGQEVILRCVPISNHLYFYWYRQILGQKVEFLVSFYNNEISEKSEIFDDQFSVERPDGSNFTLKIRSTKLEDSAMYFCASSYTRTGYEQYFGPGTRLTVT.

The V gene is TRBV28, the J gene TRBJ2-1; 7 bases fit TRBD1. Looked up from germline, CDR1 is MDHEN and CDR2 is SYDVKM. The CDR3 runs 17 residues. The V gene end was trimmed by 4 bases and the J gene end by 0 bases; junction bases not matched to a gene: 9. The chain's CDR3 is CASSSRRGLSSYNEQFF. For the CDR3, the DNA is TGTGCCAGCAGTTCACGTAGGGGGCTAAGCTCCTACAATGAGCAGTTCTTC. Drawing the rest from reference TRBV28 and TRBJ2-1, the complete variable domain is DVKVTQSSRYLVKRTGEKVFLECVQDMDHENMFWYRQDPGLGLRLIYFSYDVKMKEKGDIPEGYSVSREKKERFSLILESASTNQTSMYLCASSSRRGLSSYNEQFFGPGTRLTVL.

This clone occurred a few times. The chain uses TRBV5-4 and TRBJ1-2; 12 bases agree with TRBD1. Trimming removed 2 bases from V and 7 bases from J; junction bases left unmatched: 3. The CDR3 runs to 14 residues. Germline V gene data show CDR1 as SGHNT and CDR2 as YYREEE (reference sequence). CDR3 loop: CASSLRDRGLGYTF. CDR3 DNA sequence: TGTGCCAGCAGCTTAAGGGACAGGGGGCTTGGCTACACCTTC.

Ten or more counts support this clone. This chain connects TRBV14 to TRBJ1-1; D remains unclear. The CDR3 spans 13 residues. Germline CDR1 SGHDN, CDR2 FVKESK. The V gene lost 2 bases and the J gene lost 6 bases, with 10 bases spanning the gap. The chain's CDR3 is CASSQSSSAEAFF. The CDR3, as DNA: TGTGCCAGCAGCCAAAGCAGTAGCGCTGAAGCTTTCTTT.

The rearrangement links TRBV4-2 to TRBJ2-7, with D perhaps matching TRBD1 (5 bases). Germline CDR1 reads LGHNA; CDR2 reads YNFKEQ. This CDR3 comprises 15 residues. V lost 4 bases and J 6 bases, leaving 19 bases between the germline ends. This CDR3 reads CASSPTNRQTREQYF. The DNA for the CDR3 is TGTGCCAGCAGCCCTACAAACCGACAGACACGCGAGCAGTACTTC.

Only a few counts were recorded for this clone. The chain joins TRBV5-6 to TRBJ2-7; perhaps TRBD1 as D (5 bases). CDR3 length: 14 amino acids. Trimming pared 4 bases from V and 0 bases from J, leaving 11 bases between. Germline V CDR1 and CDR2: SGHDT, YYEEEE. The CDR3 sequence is CASSRWGSSYEQYF. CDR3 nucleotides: TGTGCCAGCAGCCGATGGGGCAGCTCCTACGAGCAGTACTTC. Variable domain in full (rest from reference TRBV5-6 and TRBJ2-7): DAGVTQSPTHLIKTRGQQVTLRCSPKSGHDTVSWYQQALGQGPQFIFQYYEEEERQRGNFPDRFSGHQFPNYSSELNVNALLLGDSALYLCASSRWGSSYEQYFGPGTRLTVT.

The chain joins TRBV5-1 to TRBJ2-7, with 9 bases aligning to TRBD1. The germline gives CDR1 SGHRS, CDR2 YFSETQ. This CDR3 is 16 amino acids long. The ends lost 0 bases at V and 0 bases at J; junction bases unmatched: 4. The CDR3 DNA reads TGCGCCAGCAGCTTGGCCGGGACAGGGCTCTCCTACGAGCAGTACTTC. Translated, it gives CASSLAGTGLSYEQYF.

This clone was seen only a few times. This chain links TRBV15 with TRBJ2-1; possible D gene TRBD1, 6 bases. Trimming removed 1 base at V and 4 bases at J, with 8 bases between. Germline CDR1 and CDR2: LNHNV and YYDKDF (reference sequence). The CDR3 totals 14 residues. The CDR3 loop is CATSRGTEYNEQFF. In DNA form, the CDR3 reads TGTGCCACCAGCAGAGGGACAGAATACAATGAGCAGTTCTTC.

The DNA of the CDR3 is TGTGCCAGCAGGCCGGGACTTAGCACAGATACGCAGTATTTT. Its translation is CASRPGLSTDTQYF. The genes are TRBV6-5 and TRBJ2-3, with a weak D call TRBD2 (6 bases). V was trimmed by 6 bases and J by 0 bases, leaving 10 bases between them. Per germline, CDR1 MNHEY and CDR2 SVGAGI. The CDR3 length is 14 residues.

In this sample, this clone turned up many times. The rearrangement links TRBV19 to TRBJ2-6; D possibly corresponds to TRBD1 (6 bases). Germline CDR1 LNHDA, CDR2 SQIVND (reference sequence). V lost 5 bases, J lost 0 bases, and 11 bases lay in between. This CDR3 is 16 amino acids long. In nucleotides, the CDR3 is TGTGCCAGTAGTTTTGGGGGCCGCTCTGGGGCCAACGTCCTGACTTTC. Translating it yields CASSFGGRSGANVLTF.